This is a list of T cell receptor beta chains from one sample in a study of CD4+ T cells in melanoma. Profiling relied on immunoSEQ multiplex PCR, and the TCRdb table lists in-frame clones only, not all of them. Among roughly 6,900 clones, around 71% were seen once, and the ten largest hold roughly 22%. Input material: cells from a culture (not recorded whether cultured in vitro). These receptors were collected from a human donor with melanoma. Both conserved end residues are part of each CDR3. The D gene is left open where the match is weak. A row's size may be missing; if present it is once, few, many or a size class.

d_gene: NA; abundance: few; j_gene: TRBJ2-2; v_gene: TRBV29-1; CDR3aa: CSVDQGPMNTGELFF; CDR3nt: TGCAGCGTTGATCAGGGGCCGATGAACACCGGGGAGCTGTTTTTT
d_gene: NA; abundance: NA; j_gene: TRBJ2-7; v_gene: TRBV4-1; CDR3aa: CASSQQGYHEQYF; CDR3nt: TGCGCCAGCAGCCAGCAGGGGTACCACGAGCAGTACTTC
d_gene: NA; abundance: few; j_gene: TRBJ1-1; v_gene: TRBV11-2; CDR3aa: CASSSTFGREVPPFF; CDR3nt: TGTGCCAGCAGCTCTACCTTCGGACGGGAGGTTCCCCCTTTCTTT
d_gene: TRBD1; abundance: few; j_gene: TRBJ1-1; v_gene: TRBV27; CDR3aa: CASSLRQGATEAFF; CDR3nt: TGTGCCAGCAGTCTCAGACAGGGGGCCACTGAAGCTTTCTTT
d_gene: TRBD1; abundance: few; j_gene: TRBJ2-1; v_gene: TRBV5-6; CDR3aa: CASSLGDRAYNEQFF; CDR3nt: TGTGCCAGCAGCTTGGGGGACAGAGCCTACAATGAGCAGTTCTTC
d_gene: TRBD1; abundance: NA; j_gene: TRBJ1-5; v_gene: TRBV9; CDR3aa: CASSPWDRQSNQPQHF; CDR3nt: TGTGCCAGCAGCCCCTGGGACAGGCAGAGCAATCAGCCCCAGCATTTT
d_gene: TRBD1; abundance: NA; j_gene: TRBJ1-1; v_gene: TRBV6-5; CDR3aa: CASSLPGQQAFF; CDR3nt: TGTGCCAGCAGTCTTCCGGGACAGCAAGCTTTCTTT
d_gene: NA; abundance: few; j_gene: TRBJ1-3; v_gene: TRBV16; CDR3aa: CASSEGVSGNTIYF; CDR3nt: TGTGCCAGCAGCGAAGGGGTCTCTGGAAACACCATATATTTT
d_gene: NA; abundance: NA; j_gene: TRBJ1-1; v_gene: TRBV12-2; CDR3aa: CASRPRDRGGTEAFF; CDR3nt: TGTGCAAGTCGCCCCCGGGACAGGGGCGGCACTGAAGCTTTCTTT
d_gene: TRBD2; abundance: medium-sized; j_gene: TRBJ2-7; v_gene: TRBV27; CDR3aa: CASTYSGGTFYEQYF; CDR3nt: TGTGCCAGCACCTATAGCGGGGGGACCTTCTACGAGCAGTACTTC
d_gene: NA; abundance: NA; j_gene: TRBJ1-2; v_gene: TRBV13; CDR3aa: CASSSPTVHGYTF; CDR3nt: TGTGCCAGCAGCTCACCAACGGTGCACGGCTACACCTTC
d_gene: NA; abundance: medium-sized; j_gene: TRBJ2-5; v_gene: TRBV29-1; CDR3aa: CSVEGSVTQYF; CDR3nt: TGCAGCGTTGAAGGATCGGTGACCCAGTACTTC
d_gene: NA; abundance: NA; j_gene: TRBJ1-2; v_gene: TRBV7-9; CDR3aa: CASSSTGRPPGYGYTF; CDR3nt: TGTGCCAGCAGTTCGACGGGACGGCCGCCGGGCTATGGCTACACCTTC